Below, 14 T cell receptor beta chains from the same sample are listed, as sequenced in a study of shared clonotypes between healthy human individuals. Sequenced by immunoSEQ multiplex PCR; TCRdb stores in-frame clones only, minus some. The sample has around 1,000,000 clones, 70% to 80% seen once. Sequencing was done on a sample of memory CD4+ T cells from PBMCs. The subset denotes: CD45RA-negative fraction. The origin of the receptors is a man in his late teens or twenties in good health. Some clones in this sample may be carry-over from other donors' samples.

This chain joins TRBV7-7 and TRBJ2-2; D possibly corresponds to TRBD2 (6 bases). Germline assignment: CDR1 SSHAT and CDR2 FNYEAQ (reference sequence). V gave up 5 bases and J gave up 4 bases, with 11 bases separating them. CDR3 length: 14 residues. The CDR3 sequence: CASSPPSATGELFF. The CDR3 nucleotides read TGTGCCAGCAGCCCACCTAGCGCCACCGGGGAGCTGTTTTTT.

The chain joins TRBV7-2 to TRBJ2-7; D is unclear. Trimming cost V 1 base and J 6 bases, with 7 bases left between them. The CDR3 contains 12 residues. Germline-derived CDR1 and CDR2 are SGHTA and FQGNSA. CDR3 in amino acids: CASSLGPREQYF. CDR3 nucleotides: TGTGCCAGCAGCTTAGGGCCCCGCGAGCAGTACTTC.

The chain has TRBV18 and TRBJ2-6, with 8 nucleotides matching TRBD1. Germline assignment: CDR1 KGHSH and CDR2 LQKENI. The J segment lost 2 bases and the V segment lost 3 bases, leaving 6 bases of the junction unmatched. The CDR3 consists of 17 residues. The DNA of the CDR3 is TGTGCCAGCTCACCCCAGCAGGGGGCGGCTGGGGCCAACGTCCTGACTTTC. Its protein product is CASSPQQGAAGANVLTF.

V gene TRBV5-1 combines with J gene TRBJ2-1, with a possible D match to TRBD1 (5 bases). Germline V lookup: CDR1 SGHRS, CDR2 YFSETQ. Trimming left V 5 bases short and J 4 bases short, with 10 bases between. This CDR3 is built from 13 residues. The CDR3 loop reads CASSSRGYNEQFF. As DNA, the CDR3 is TGCGCCAGCAGTTCTAGGGGATACAATGAGCAGTTCTTC.

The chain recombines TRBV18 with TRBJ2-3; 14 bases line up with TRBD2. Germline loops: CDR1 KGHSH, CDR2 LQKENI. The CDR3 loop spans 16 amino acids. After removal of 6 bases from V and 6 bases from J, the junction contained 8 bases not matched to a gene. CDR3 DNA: TGTGCCAGCTCCCCCGGGACTAGCGGGAGTGCGGATACGCAGTATTTT. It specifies CASSPGTSGSADTQYF.

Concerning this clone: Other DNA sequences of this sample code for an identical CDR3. CDR3 in amino acids: CASSLAGGRLADTQYF. The CDR3 coding sequence is TGCGCCAGCAGCTTGGCCGGCGGCCGTTTGGCAGATACGCAGTATTTT. V usage is TRBV5-1 and J usage is TRBJ2-3; D is undetermined. Trimming cost V 0 bases and J 4 bases, with 15 bases left between them. This CDR3 contains 16 residues. Germline CDR1 is SGHRS and CDR2 is YFSETQ.

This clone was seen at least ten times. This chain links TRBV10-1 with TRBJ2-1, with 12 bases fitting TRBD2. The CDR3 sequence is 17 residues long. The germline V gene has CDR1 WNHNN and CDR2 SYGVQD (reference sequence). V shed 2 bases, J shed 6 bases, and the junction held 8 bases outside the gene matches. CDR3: CASSENLGTSGSNEQFF. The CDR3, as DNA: TGCGCCAGCAGTGAGAACCTCGGGACTAGCGGGTCCAATGAGCAGTTCTTC.

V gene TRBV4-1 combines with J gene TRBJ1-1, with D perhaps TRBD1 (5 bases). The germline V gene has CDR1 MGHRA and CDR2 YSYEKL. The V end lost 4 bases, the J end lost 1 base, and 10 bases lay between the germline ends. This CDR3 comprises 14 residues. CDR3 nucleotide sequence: TGCGCCAGCAGCCGAGACAGTTGGAACACTGAAGCTTTCTTT. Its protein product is CASSRDSWNTEAFF.

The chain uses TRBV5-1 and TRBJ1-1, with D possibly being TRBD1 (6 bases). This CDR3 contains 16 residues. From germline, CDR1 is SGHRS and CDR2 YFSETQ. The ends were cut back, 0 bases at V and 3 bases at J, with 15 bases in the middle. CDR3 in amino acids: CASSLAIMGADTEAFF. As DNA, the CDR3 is TGCGCCAGCAGCTTGGCCATCATGGGGGCTGACACTGAAGCTTTCTTT.

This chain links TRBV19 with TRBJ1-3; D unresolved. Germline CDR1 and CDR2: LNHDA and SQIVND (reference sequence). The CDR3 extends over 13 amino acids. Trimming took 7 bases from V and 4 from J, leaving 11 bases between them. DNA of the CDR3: TGTGCCAGTATGCTCGCTTCCGGAAACACCATATATTTT. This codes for CASMLASGNTIYF.

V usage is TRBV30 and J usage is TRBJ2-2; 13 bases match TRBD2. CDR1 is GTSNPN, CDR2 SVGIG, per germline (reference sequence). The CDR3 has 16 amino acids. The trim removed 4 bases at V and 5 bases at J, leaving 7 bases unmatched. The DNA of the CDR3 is TGTGCCTGGACCCGGACTAGCGGGAGACTTACCGGGGAGCTGTTTTTT. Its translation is CAWTRTSGRLTGELFF.

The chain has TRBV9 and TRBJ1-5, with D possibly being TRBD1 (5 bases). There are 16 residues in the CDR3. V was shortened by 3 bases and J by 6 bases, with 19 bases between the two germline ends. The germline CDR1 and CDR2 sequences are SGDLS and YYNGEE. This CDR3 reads CASSAGDPSHSQPQHF. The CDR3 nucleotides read TGTGCCAGCAGCGCCGGGGACCCCAGCCATAGTCAGCCCCAGCATTTT.

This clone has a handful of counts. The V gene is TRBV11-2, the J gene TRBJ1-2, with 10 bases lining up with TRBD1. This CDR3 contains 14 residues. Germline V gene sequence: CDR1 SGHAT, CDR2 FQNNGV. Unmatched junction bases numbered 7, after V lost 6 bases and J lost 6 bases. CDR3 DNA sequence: TGTGCCAGCAGAGACCGGGACAGGGGTGATGGCTACACCTTC. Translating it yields CASRDRDRGDGYTF.

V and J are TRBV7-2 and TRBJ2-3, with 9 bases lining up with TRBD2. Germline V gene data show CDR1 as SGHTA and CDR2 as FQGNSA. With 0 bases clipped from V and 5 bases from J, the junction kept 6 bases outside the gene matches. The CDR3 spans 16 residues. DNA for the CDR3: TGTGCCAGCAGCTTAGCGCGGACTAGCGTAGTAGATACGCAGTATTTT. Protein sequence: CASSLARTSVVDTQYF.